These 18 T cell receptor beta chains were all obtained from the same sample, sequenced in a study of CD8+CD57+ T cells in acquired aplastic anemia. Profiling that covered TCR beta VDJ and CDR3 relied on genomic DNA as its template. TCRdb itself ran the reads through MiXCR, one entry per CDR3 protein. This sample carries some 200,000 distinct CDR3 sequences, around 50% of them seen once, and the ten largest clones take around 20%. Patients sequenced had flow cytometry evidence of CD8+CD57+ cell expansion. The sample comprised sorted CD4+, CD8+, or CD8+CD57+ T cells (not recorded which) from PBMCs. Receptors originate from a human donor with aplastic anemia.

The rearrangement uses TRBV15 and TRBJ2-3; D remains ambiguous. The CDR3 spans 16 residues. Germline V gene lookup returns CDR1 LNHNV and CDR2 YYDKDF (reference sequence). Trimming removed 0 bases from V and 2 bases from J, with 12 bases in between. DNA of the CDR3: TGTGCCACCAGCAGAGACACTGCGTACACCACAGATACGCAGTATTTT. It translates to CATSRDTAYTTDTQYF.

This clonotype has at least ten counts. In DNA form, the CDR3 reads TGTGCCAGCAGTGAGATTAGCGGGGGGTACAATGAGCAGTTCTTC. The encoded protein is CASSEISGGYNEQFF. The J gene is TRBJ2-1, the V gene TRBV2, with 10 bases aligning to TRBD2. Per the germline V gene, CDR1 is SNHLY and CDR2 is FYNNEI. Trimming cost V 3 bases and J 4 bases; bases outside gene matches: 3. There are 15 residues in the CDR3.

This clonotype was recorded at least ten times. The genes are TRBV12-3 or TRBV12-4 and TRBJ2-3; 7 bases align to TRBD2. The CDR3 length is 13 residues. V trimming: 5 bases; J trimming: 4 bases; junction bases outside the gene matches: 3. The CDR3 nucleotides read TGTGCCAGCAGTCAGGCGGGAGCAGATACGCAGTATTTT. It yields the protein CASSQAGADTQYF.

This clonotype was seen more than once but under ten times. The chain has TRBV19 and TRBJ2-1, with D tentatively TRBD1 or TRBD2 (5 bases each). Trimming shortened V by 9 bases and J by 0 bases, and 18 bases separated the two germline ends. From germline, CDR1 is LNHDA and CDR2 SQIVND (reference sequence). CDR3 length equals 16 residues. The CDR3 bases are TGTGCCAGCTCACCACCCCGGGGCCTCTCCTACAATGAGCAGTTCTTC. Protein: CASSPPRGLSYNEQFF.

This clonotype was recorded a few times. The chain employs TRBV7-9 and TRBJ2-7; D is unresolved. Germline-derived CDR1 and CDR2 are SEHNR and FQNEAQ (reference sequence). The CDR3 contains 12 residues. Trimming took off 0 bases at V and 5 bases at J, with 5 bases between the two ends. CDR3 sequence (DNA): TGTGCCAGCAGCTTAGCAGCTCACGAGCAGTACTTC. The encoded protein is CASSLAAHEQYF.

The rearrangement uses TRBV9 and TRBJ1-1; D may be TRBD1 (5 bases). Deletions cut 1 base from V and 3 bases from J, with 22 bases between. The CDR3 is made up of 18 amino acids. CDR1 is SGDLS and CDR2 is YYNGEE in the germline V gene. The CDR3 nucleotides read TGTGCCAGCAGCGTAACCCCGATGAGCCAGGGACGAGACACTGAAGCTTTCTTT. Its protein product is CASSVTPMSQGRDTEAFF.

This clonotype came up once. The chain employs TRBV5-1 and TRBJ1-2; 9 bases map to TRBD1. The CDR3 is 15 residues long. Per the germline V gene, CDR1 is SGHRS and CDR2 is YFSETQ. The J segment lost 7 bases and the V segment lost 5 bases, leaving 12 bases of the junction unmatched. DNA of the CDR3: TGCGCCAGCAGGATTGGGACAGGGAGGGAGAGTGGCTACACCTTC. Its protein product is CASRIGTGRESGYTF.

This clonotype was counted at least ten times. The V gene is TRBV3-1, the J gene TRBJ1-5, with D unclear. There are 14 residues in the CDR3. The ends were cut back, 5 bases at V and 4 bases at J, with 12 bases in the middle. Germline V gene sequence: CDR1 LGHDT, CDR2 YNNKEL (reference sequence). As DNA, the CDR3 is TGTGCCAGCAGCGAGGGTGGAGGGAATCAGCCCCAGCATTTT. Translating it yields CASSEGGGNQPQHF.

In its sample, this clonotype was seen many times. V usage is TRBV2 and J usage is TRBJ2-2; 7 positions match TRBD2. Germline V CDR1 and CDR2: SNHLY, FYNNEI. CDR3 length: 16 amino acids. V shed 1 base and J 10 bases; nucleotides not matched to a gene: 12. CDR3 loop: CASSEDMAGAPEELFF. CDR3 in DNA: TGTGCCAGCAGTGAAGACATGGCGGGAGCACCGGAGGAGCTGTTTTTT.

The CDR3 sequence: CASSAGGNNQPQHF. The CDR3 bases are TGTGCCAGCAGTGCTGGGGGCAACAATCAGCCCCAGCATTTT. This chain connects TRBV5-5 to TRBJ1-5, with D maybe TRBD1 (6 bases). This CDR3 is built from 14 residues. With 5 bases removed from V and 3 bases from J, the gap between germline ends came to 12 bases. From germline, CDR1 is SGHKS and CDR2 YYEKEE (reference sequence).

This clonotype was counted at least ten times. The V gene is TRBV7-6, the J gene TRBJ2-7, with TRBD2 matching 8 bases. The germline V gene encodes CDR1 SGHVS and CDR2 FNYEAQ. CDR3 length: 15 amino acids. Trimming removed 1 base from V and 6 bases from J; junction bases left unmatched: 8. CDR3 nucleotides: TGTGCCAGCAGCTTAGTATCCGGGGGGGTCTCCGAGCAGTACTTC. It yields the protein CASSLVSGGVSEQYF.

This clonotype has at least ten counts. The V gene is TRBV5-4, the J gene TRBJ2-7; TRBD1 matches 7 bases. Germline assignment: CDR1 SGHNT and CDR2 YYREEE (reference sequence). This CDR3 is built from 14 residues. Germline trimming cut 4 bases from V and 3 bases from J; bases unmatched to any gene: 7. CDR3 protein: CASSTGQSNYEQYF. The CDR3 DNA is TGTGCCAGCAGCACGGGACAGTCAAACTACGAGCAGTACTTC.

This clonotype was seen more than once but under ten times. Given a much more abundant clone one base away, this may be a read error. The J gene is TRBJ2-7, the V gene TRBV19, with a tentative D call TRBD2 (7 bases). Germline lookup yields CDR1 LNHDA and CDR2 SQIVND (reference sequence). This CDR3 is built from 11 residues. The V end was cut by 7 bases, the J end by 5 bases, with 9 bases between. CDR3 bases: TGTGCCAGTAAGGGGGGGGACGAGCAGTACTTC. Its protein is CASKGGDEQYF.

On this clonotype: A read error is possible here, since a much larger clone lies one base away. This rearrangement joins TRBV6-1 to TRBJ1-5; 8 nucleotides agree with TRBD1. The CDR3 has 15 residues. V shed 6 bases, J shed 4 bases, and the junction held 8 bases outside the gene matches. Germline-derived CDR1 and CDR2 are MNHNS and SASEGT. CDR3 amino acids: CASSAGGGWNQPQHF. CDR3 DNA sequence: TGTGCCAGCAGCGCAGGGGGCGGTTGGAATCAGCCCCAGCATTTT.

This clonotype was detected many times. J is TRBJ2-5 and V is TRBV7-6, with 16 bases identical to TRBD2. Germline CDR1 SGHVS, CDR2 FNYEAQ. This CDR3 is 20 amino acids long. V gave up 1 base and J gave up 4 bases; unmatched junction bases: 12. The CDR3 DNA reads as TGTGCCAGCAGCTTAGTCCTACCCGGGACTAGCGGGGGGGCTGGAGAGACCCAGTACTTC. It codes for CASSLVLPGTSGGAGETQYF. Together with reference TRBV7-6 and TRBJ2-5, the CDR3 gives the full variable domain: GAGVSQSPRYKVTKRGQDVALRCDPISGHVSLYWYRQALGQGPEFLTYFNYEAQQDKSGLPNDRFSAERPEGSISTLTIQRTEQRDSAMYRCASSLVLPGTSGGAGETQYFGPGTRLLVL.

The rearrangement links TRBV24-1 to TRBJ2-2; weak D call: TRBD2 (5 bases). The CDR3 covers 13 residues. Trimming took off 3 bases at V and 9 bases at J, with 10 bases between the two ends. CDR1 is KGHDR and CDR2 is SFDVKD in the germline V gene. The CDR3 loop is CATSDTEGRELFF. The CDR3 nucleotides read TGTGCCACCAGTGATACCGAGGGTAGGGAGCTGTTTTTT.

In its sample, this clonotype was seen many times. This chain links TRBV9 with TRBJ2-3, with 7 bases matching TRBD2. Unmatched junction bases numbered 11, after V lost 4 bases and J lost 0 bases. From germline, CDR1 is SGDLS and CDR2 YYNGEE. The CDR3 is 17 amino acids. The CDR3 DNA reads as TGTGCCAGCAGCCTCCTAGAGGGGCGGGGGAGCACAGATACGCAGTATTTT. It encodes CASSLLEGRGSTDTQYF.

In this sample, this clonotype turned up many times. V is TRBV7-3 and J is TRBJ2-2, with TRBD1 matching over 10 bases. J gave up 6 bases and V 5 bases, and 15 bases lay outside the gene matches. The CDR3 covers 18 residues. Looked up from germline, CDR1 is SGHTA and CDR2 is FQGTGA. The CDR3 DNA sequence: TGTGCCAGCAGCCTCAATCGGGGGGACAGGGGAAACCCCGGGGAGCTGTTTTTT. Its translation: CASSLNRGDRGNPGELFF.